This T cell receptor beta chain was identified during a study of CXCR3 chemokines and chemotherapy response in bladder cancer. TCRdb reprocessed the PCR reads with MiXCR, giving one entry per CDR3 protein. The data show more than 4,500 distinct CDR3 sequences, approximately 15% seen once. This clonotype was detected ten times or more. The V gene end was trimmed by 5 bases and the J gene end by 3 bases; junction bases not matched to a gene: 6. The CDR3 is 15 amino acids. Germline CDR1 and CDR2: SGHNT and YENEEA. The chain combines TRBV11-3 with TRBJ2-2; 7 bases align to TRBD2. The receptor was isolated from a human donor with bladder cancer that responded to neoadjuvant chemotherapy. This specimen was collected from a patient whose treatment included neoadjuvant chemotherapy. The CDR3 protein is CASSPRLADTGELFF. In nucleotides, the CDR3 is TGTGCCAGCAGCCCCCGACTAGCCGACACCGGGGAGCTGTTTTTT.